This record concerns one TCR beta chain sequence. Its cognate antigen is unknown. These data belong to a study of Ad26.COV2.S vaccination and SARS-CoV-2 variants. Sequencing was performed with immunoSEQ multiplex PCR; in TCRdb, only in-frame clones are kept and a portion is missing. The data hold about 390,000 clones, with 88% observed a single time. Germline values: CDR1 LGHDT, CDR2 YNNKEL (reference sequence). The V segment lost 4 bases and the J segment 4 bases; nucleotides outside the gene matches: 10. This CDR3 is 16 amino acids long. Treatment here: around 19 received Ad26.COV2.S at low or high dose, single or two shots; roughly 5 received placebo; per-sample allocation not given. It was on day 63 after the first vaccine or placebo injection that samples were taken. Regarding the study as a whole: Once vaccination had occurred, spike-specific CD8+ and CD4+ T cell responses reportedly showed substantial breadth.

Sequencing used peripheral blood, obtained in a trial of Ad26.COV2.S vaccine versus placebo. This chain joins TRBV3-1 (or the pseudogene TRBV3-2) and TRBJ2-1; 7 bases are shared with TRBD1. This TCR derives from a person between 18 and 65 years old who received the Ad26.COV2.S COVID-19 vaccine or a placebo. The CDR3 coding sequence is TGTGCCAGCAGCCCGCCTGGGACAGCGAGTTACAATGAGCAGTTCTTC. As protein: CASSPPGTASYNEQFF.